Detailed here is one TCR beta chain. It has no known antigen specificity. No base-level quality is on record; no much larger clone is a single base apart. These data belong to a study of blood T cell repertoires in COVID-19 (dated by TCRdb to 2020 to 2021). Study-wide context: Samples from collaborators originated in the United States, Italy and Spain and spanned both the acute and convalescent phases of COVID-19. Subjects who had been exposed to COVID-19, were actively infected with it, or had recovered from it provided the deeply sampled blood TCRbeta repertoires that made up the dataset. The material from the prospective study consisted of cDNA or gDNA derived from T cells, B-cell-depleted T cells, or PBMCs. Where available, HLA class I and class II types were obtained from metadata supplied by the sample provider rather than from assay-based typing. A freely available public database, intended as a resource for researchers studying the immune response to SARS-CoV-2, is where the repertoires were released. The sample metadata nearly always contained a de-identified subject ID, COVID-19 status, age in years and sex. The samples were drawn from two sources: the first 160 participants of the ongoing ImmuneRACE study, and fewer than 1,500 subjects contributed by 6 global collaborators.

Broad study findings and their caveats: Clinical and demographic metadata were provided uncurated, with the amount varying by source and participant.

Each collaborating institution followed its own protocols to collect whole blood in K2EDTA tubes. For TCRbeta analysis, collaborators shipped samples in one of three forms: frozen whole blood, isolated PBMCs, or DNA extracted from either of those sample types. The germline V gene gives CDR1 as MNHEY and CDR2 as SVGAGI. Trimming at the junction amounts to 2 bases on V and 4 bases on J, and the germline ends lie 6 bases apart. The CDR3 covers 12 residues, taking in both the cysteine and the phenylalanine. The CDR3 DNA has 36 bases and is translated from base 1. TCRbeta CDR3 regions were amplified from genomic DNA using the immunoSEQ Assay, a bias-controlled multiplex PCR. On the authors' methods: The number of nucleated cells in each sample was estimated from the amplification of reference gene primers within the assay. To quantify the absolute abundance of each unique TCRbeta CDR3 rearrangement, sequence reads were collapsed and filtered. For each sample, productive Simpson clonality was calculated as the square root of Simpson's diversity index over productive rearrangements. TCRdb's version of the immuneACCESS table is confined to in-frame rearrangements and falls short of the full clone set. An unresolved V gene accounts for under half of the shortfall where checked; the remainder is of unknown origin. V, J and clone size were drawn from that table, and D and trimming were deduced from the DNA. Here the sample has about 74,000 clones; roughly four fifths occur a single time. Approximately 7% of the sample comes from the top ten.

The rearranged segments are TRBV6-5 and TRBJ2-7, and the D gene may be TRBD2, 5 bases matching. The receptor was derived from a human donor in a cohort sampled during active COVID-19. The specimen was peripheral blood. The DNA sequence follows: TGTGCCAGCAGTTACGAGGGTTACGAGCAGTACTTC. This encodes CASSYEGYEQYF.